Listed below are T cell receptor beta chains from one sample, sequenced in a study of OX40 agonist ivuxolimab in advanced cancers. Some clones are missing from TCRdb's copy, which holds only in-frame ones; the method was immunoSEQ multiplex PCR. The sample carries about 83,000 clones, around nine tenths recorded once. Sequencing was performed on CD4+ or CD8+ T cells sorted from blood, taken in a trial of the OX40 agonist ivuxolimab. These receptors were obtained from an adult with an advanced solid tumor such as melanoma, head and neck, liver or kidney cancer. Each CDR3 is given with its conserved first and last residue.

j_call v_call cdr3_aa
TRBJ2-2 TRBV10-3 CAISESPLVEVPTGELFF
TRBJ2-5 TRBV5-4 CASSSGLAGGETQYF
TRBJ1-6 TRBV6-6 CASSYGDRNSPLHF
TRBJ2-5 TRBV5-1 CASSNYRSGRGGETQYF
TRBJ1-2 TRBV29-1 CSVISNYGYTF
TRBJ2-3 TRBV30 CAWGQPSTDTQYF
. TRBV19 CASSNSGGAYEQYF
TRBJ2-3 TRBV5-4 CASSLGLAGVNTDTQYF
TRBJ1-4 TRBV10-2 CASSGQRGVANEKLFF
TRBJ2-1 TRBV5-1 CASSLNGRNEQFF
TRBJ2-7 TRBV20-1 CSGQGRDEQYF
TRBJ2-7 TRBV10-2 CASTLGQGGYEQYF
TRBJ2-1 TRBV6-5 CASSYSGTGGNEQFF
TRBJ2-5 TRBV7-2 CASSRSGSGETQYF
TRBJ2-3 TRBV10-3 CAISRLAGGSDTQYF
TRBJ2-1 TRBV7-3 CASSLLPGDEQFF
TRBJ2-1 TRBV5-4 CASSLKGGLASFNEQFF
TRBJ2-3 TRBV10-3 CAISDSGASAPSTDTQYF
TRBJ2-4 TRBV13 CASSLSAQGENIQYF
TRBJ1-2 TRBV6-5 CASSYSRGGGYTF
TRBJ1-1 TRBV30 CAWGPQGLNTEAFF
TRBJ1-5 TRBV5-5 CASSATGGDNQPQHF
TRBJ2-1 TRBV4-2 CASSREIGSYNEQFF
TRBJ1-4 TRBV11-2 CASSQTHSGGTQKLFF
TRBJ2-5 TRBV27 CASAWVGQQETQYF
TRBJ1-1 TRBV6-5 CASSRDREAFF
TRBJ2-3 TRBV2 CASSATDTQYF
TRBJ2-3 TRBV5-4 CASSLAGGGQITDTQYF
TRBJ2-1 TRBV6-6 CASSYSKRTDEQFF
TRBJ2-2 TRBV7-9 CASSRGTGVTGELFF
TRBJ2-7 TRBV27 CASSSPGERGYEQYF
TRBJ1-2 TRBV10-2 CASSADRVYGYTF
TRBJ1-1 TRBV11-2 CASSLLPRNNKAFF
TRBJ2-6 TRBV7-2 CASSLMFSGANVLTF
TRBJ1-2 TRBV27 CASSSPRAGIYGYTF
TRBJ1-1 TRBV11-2 CASSFLSHGNTEAFF
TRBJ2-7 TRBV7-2 CASGGRSGEQYF